This TCR beta chain was identified in a study of vaccination and CD4 T cells after COVID-19. The treatment: approximately 10-day PBMC culture with coronavirus spike peptide pools or control peptides (ViraFEST assay). The CDR3 runs to 15 residues. Trimming removed 5 bases from V and 2 bases from J, with 13 bases in between. From germline, CDR1 is SGHTA and CDR2 FQGNSA. Sequence data for DNA of cultured CD4+ T cells were generated by the Oncomine TCR Beta short-read assay. Genomic DNA was taken out of cultured CD4+ T cells by extraction. TCRdb re-derived calls from the PCR reads in MiXCR, one entry per CDR3 protein. The table lists 15,000 to 25,000 distinct CDR3 sequences, approximately 50% of them singletons. About this clonotype: Its matching antigen is unknown.

Sequencing input: CD4+ T cells from blood, cultured in vitro. The rearrangement uses TRBV7-2 and TRBJ1-3; D might be TRBD1 (5 bases). The clonotype comes from a human donor who had recovered from COVID-19. For the CDR3, the DNA is TGTGCCAGCAGCAGGGGCGGGGTCCCTGGAAACACCATATATTTT. Translation gives CASSRGGVPGNTIYF.